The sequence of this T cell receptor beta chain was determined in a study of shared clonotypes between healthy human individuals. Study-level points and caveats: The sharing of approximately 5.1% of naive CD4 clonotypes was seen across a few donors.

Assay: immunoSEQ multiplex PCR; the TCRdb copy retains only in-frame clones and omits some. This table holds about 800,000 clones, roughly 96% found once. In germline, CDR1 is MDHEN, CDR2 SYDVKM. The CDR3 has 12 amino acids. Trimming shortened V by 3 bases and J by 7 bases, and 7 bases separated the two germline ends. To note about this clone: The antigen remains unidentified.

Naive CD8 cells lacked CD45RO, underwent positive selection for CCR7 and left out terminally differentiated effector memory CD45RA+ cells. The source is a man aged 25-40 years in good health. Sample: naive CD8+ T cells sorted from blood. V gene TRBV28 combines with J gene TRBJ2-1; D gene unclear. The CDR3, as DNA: TGTGCCAGCAGTTTCCCCGGGAATGAGCAGTTCTTC. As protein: CASSFPGNEQFF.